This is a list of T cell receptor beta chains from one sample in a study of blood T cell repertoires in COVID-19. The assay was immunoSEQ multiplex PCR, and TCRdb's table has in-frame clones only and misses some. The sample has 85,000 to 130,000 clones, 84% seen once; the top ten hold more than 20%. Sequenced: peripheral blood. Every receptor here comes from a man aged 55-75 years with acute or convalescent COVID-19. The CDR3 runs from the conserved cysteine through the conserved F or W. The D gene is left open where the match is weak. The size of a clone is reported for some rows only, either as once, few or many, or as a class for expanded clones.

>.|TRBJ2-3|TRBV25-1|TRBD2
TGTGCCAGCAGTACCCAGCGGGACACAGATACGCAGTATTTT
CASSTQRDTDTQYF
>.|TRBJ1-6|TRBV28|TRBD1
TGTGCCAGCACCCTTAGGGCCCCACAGGGGGCGCGACCCCTCCACTTT
CASTLRAPQGARPLHF
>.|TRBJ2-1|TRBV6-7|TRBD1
TGTGCCAGCAGTTGGTTAGGGGACAGGGTTGCTGCCTACAATGAGCAGTTCTTC
CASSWLGDRVAAYNEQFF
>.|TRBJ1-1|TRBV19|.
TGTGCCAGTAGGTCAGGCCTCCACACTGAAGCTTTCTTT
CASRSGLHTEAFF
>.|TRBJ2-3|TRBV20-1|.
TGCAGTGCTAGAGATCGTGATACGCAGTATTTT
CSARDRDTQYF
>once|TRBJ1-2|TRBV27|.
TGTGCCAGCAGTTTAATTGCCGGGGATGGCTACACCTTC
CASSLIAGDGYTF
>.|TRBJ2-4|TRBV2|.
TGTGCCAGCAACCCCGGGACACGGCAAAACATTCAGTACTTC
CASNPGTRQNIQYF
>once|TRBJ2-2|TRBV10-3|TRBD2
TGTGCCATCAGTGAGTCTTCCGGGACTAGCGGAAATGGGGAGCTGTTTTTT
CAISESSGTSGNGELFF
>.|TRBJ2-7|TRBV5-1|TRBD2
TGCGCCAGCAGCTTGGAGGCGGGAGTGTACTACGAGCAGTACTTC
CASSLEAGVYYEQYF
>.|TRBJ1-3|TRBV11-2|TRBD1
TGTGCCAGCAGCGCCATTGGACAGGGTTCAGGAAACACCATATATTTT
CASSAIGQGSGNTIYF
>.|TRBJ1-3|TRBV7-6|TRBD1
TGTGCCAGCAGCTTAGAAGGAGCTAACAGGGGCACCATATATTTT
CASSLEGANRGTIYF
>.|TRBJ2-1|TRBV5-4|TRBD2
TGTGCCAGCAGCTCAGCGGGACGCTCCTACAATGAGCAGTTCTTC
CASSSAGRSYNEQFF
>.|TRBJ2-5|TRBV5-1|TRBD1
TGCGCCAGCAGCTTGGCCGGGACAGGAGGGGAGACCCAGTACTTC
CASSLAGTGGETQYF
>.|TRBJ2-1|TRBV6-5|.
TGTGCCAGCAGTTCCTTGTCTGCGGCTTCCTACAATGAGCAGTTCTTC
CASSSLSAASYNEQFF
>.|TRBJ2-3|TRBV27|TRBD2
TGTGCCAGCAGTCTACGGACTAGCGGGAGTGTGGGGCGTGGCACAGATACGCAGTATTTT
CASSLRTSGSVGRGTDTQYF
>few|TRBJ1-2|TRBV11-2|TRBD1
TGTGCCAGCAGCTCGAACAGGGGAATCCGGTATGGCTACACCTTC
CASSSNRGIRYGYTF
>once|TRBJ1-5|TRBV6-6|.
TGTGCCAGTCTCCGGGACATTAATCAGCCCCAGCATTTT
CASLRDINQPQHF
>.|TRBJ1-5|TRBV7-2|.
TGTGCCAGCAGCCTACCGGACAGTAGCAATCAGCCCCAGCATTTT
CASSLPDSSNQPQHF
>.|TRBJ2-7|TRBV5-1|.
TGCGCCAGCAGCTTGGGCCCGTATGACAGCTACGAGCAGTACTTC
CASSLGPYDSYEQYF
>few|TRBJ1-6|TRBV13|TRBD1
TGTGCCAGCAGCTTAGGCCCTGCCGGGACAGGGTACTCACCCCTCCACTTT
CASSLGPAGTGYSPLHF
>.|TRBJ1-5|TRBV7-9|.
TGTGCCAGCAGCTTAGGGGGGCAGGCGACAGCTTCCCAGCATTTT
CASSLGGQATASQHF
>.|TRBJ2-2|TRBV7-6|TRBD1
TGTGCCAGCAGCTGGGTACAGGGGCAGAAGAACACCGGGGAGCTGTTTTTT
CASSWVQGQKNTGELFF
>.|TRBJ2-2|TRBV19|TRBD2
TGTGCCAGTAGTAGAAGACTAGCGGGAGGCCCGAACACCGGGGAGCTGTTTTTT
CASSRRLAGGPNTGELFF
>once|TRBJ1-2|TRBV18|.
TGTGCCAGCTCACCACGTACAGGGTTCTATGGCTACACCTTC
CASSPRTGFYGYTF
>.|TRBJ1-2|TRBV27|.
TGTGCCAGCAGTCGGGGGGTGGCCTATGGCTACACCTTC
CASSRGVAYGYTF
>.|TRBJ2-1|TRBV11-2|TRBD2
TGTGCCAGCAGCTTAGGGAGCGGGAGCTCCTACAATGAGCAGTTCTTC
CASSLGSGSSYNEQFF